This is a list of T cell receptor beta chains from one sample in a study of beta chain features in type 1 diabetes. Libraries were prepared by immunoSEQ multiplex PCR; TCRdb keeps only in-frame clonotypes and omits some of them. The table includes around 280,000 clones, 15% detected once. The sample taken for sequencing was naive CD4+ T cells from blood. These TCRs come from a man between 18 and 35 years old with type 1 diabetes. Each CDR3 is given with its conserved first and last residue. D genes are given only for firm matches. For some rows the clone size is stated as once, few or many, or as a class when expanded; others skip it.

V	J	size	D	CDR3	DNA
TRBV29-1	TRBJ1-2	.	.	CSVGAANYGYTF	TGCAGCGTTGGGGCAGCTAACTATGGCTACACCTTC
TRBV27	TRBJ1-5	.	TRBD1	CASSSQGAGNQPQHF	TGTGCCAGCAGTTCCCAGGGGGCTGGCAATCAGCCCCAGCATTTT
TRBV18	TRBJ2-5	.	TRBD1	CASSPPPGGGETQYF	TGTGCCAGCTCACCACCACCAGGGGGCGGAGAGACCCAGTACTTC
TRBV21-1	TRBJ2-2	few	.	CAKGGLITGELFF	TGTGCTAAAGGTGGACTGATCACCGGGGAGCTGTTTTTT
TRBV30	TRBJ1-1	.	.	CAWSALVNTEAFF	TGTGCCTGGAGTGCCTTAGTAAACACTGAAGCTTTCTTT
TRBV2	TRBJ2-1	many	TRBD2	CASSSLANGEQFF	TGTGCCAGCAGTTCACTAGCGAATGGTGAGCAGTTCTTC
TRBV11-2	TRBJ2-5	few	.	CASSLLAETQYF	TGTGCCAGCAGCCTCCTAGCGGAGACCCAGTACTTC
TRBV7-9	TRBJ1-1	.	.	CASSLVRGNTEAFF	TGTGCCAGCAGCTTAGTTAGAGGGAACACTGAAGCTTTCTTT
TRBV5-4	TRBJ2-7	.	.	CASSFRDTSYEQYF	TGTGCCAGCAGCTTCCGGGACACCTCCTACGAGCAGTACTTC
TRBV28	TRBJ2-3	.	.	CASSPVGANTDTQYF	TGTGCCAGCAGTCCCGTGGGGGCAAACACAGATACGCAGTATTTT
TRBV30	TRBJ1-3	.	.	CAWSIGSSGNTIYF	TGTGCCTGGAGTATCGGGAGCTCTGGAAACACCATATATTTT
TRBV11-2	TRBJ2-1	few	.	CASSPTDSRPYNEQFF	TGTGCCAGCAGCCCCACGGACAGCCGCCCGTACAATGAGCAGTTCTTC
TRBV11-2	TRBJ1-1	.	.	CASSFTGPTEAFF	TGTGCCAGCAGCTTTACAGGGCCCACTGAAGCTTTCTTT
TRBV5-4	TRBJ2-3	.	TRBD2	CASSLAGTSGADTQYF	TGTGCCAGCAGCTTGGCTGGGACTAGCGGGGCGGATACGCAGTATTTT
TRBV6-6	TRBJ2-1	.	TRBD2	CASSYRLATTGNEQFF	TGTGCCAGCAGTTACCGACTAGCCACGACGGGCAATGAGCAGTTCTTC
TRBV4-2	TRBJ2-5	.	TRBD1	CASSPVGGGETQYF	TGTGCCAGCAGCCCAGTAGGGGGCGGGGAGACCCAGTACTTC
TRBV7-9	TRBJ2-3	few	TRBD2	CASSLAVQRDSGDTQYF	TGTGCCAGCAGCTTAGCGGTCCAGCGGGATTCGGGAGATACGCAGTATTTT
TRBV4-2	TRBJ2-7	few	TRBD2	CASSRTSGRAEEQYF	TGTGCCAGCAGCCGGACTAGCGGGAGGGCCGAAGAGCAGTACTTC
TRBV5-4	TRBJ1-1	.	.	CASSLRGGTEAFF	TGTGCCAGCAGCTTGAGGGGGGGCACTGAAGCTTTCTTT
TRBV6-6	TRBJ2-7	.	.	CATGGRTDSYEQYF	TGTGCCACCGGCGGTCGGACAGACTCCTACGAGCAGTACTTC
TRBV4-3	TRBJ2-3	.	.	CASSQVRSGTDTQYF	TGCGCCAGCAGCCAAGTTAGAAGTGGCACAGATACGCAGTATTTT
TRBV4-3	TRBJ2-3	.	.	CASSQTLLATDTQYF	TGCGCCAGCAGCCAAACTTTGTTAGCGACAGATACGCAGTATTTT
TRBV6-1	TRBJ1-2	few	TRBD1	CASRETTTGSYGYTF	TGTGCCAGCAGAGAAACTACGACAGGGAGCTATGGCTACACCTTC
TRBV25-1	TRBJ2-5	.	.	CASSEPGKGQETQYF	TGTGCCAGCAGTGAACCCGGGAAAGGCCAAGAGACCCAGTACTTC
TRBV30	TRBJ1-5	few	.	CAWSLTRQPQHF	TGTGCCTGGAGCTTGACACGTCAGCCCCAGCATTTT
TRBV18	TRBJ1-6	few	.	CASSPQDLGSPLHF	TGTGCCAGCTCACCACAGGACTTGGGTTCACCCCTCCACTTT
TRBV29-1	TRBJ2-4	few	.	CSAIKPESGSKNIQYF	TGCAGCGCTATAAAACCTGAATCGGGTTCCAAAAACATTCAGTACTTC
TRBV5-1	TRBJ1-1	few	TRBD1	CASSLSGTGYTEAFF	TGCGCCAGCAGCTTGTCGGGGACAGGCTACACTGAAGCTTTCTTT
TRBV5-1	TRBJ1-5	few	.	CASSLSGGRDQPQHF	TGCGCCAGCAGCTTGAGCGGGGGCCGGGATCAGCCCCAGCATTTT
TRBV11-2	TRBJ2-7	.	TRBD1	CASSSPGQGHEQYF	TGTGCCAGCAGCTCTCCGGGACAGGGCCACGAGCAGTACTTC
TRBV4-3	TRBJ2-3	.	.	CASSLRGRDLDTQYF	TGCGCCAGCAGCCTTAGGGGGAGGGATTTGGATACGCAGTATTTT
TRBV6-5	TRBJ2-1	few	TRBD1	CASSYRDRAEQFF	TGTGCCAGCAGTTACCGGGACAGGGCCGAGCAGTTCTTC
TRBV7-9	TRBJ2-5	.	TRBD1	CASSTRDSQETQYF	TGTGCCAGCAGTACACGGGACAGTCAAGAGACCCAGTACTTC